Each of the 27 T cell receptor beta chains below was sequenced from the same sample in a study of T cells in Graves' hyperthyroidism and ophthalmopathy. Regions amplified from RNA transcripts were the TCR beta CDR3 regions. The HTBI primer set was used in a first-round RT-PCR of the TCR CDR3. MiXCR, applied by TCRdb to the multiplex PCR reads, yields one record per CDR3 protein. Among roughly 290,000 distinct CDR3 sequences listed, approximately 13% were seen once. Input material: blood. The receptors shown here come from a woman between 40 and 50 years old with Graves' hyperthyroidism.

This clonotype has a count of ten or more. The rearrangement links TRBV29-1 to TRBJ2-1, with a possible D match to TRBD2 (5 bases). The CDR3 consists of 14 residues. CDR1 and CDR2 from the germline V gene are SQVTM and ANQGSEA. The V end lost 6 bases, the J end lost 9 bases, and 21 bases lay between the germline ends. For the CDR3, the DNA is TGCAGCGTGAGGGTGACTCCCAGTATGGGTGAGCAGTTCTTC. Its translation: CSVRVTPSMGEQFF.

This clonotype was seen repeatedly, ten times or more. The rearrangement links TRBV28 to TRBJ2-7; tentatively, D is TRBD2 (5 bases). V was trimmed by 7 bases and J by 4 bases, leaving 11 bases between them. Germline V CDR1 and CDR2: MDHEN, SYDVKM. There are 12 residues in the CDR3. The CDR3 DNA is TGTGCCAGCACTACTAGTAAATACGAGCAGTACTTC. Amino acid sequence: CASTTSKYEQYF. Variable domain in full (rest from reference TRBV28 and TRBJ2-7): DVKVTQSSRYLVKRTGEKVFLECVQDMDHENMFWYRQDPGLGLRLIYFSYDVKMKEKGDIPEGYSVSREKKERFSLILESASTNQTSMYLCASTTSKYEQYFGPGTRLTVT.

This clonotype showed up many times. The chain carries TRBV27 and TRBJ1-1, with D unresolved. The germline CDR1 and CDR2 sequences are MNHEY and SMNVEV (reference sequence). V dropped 1 base and J dropped 1 base, with 4 bases sitting between them. The CDR3 extends over 13 amino acids. The CDR3 DNA reads as TGTGCCAGCAGTTTATACCCGAACACTGAAGCTTTCTTT. Translated: CASSLYPNTEAFF.

In this sample, this clonotype turned up many times. The chain links TRBV6-5 to TRBJ1-6, with a tentative D call TRBD1 (6 bases). The CDR3 length is 15 residues. The V end was cut by 0 bases, the J end by 6 bases, with 9 bases between. Per the germline V gene, CDR1 is MNHEY and CDR2 is SVGAGI. The CDR3 protein is CASSYSRDTNSPLHF. The CDR3 bases are TGTGCCAGCAGTTACTCCAGGGACACTAATTCACCCCTCCACTTT.

This clonotype was observed many times. The rearrangement uses TRBV7-6 and TRBJ2-2; 8 nucleotides match TRBD1. Germline CDR1 reads SGHVS; CDR2 reads FNYEAQ. The V and J ends lost 2 bases and 7 bases, in that order; junction bases with no gene match: 12. The CDR3 extends over 17 amino acids. CDR3 nucleotide sequence: TGTGCCAGCAGCTTAAGGGCTGGACAGGGAGGCGGCGGGGAGCTGTTTTTT. Protein product: CASSLRAGQGGGGELFF.

This clonotype was recorded a few times. V usage is TRBV18 and J usage is TRBJ2-5, with 7 bases lining up with TRBD2. The junction had 8 bases not matched to a gene; V was cut back by 6 bases and J by 4 bases. CDR1 and CDR2 (germline): KGHSH, LQKENI. The CDR3 is 14 residues long. The CDR3, as DNA: TGTGCCAGCTCCCGCAGGGAGGGAGGAGAGACCCAGTACTTC. Translated: CASSRREGGETQYF.

The genes are TRBV7-2 and TRBJ1-1; 7 nucleotides match TRBD1. Trimming took 6 bases from V and 8 from J; bases not matched to a gene: 6. The CDR3 has 12 residues. From germline, CDR1 is SGHTA and CDR2 FQGNSA. Written as DNA, the CDR3 is TGTGCCAGCAGGGCAGGGGGAACGGAAGCTTTCTTT. The encoded protein is CASRAGGTEAFF. The full variable domain, in which reference TRBV7-2 and TRBJ1-1 provide the parts outside the CDR3, is GAGVSQSPSNKVTEKGKDVELRCDPISGHTALYWYRQSLGQGLEFLIYFQGNSAPDKSGLPSDRFSAERTGGSVSTLTIQRTQQEDSAVYLCASRAGGTEAFFGQGTRLTVV.

This clonotype was detected a few times. V and J are TRBV19 and TRBJ1-2; no clear D. The CDR3 is 15 amino acids. Trimming shortened V by 3 bases and J by 5 bases, and 16 bases separated the two germline ends. The germline V gene has CDR1 LNHDA and CDR2 SQIVND (reference sequence). The CDR3 DNA sequence: TGTGCCAGTAGTATCTCGACAAGTCCCGTTTATGGCTACACCTTC. Protein: CASSISTSPVYGYTF.

In its sample, this clonotype was seen many times. V is TRBV30 and J is TRBJ2-2; TRBD2 matches 9 bases. The trim removed 2 bases at V and 7 bases at J, leaving 2 bases unmatched. CDR3 length: 13 amino acids. The germline gives CDR1 GTSNPN, CDR2 SVGIG (reference sequence). The DNA of the CDR3 is TGTGCCTGGAGTATTAGCGGGAGCGGGGAGCTGTTTTTT. Translated, it gives CAWSISGSGELFF.

This clonotype was seen at least ten times. The rearrangement uses TRBV29-1 and TRBJ1-1; D is ambiguous. This CDR3 spans 14 amino acids. Germline V gene lookup returns CDR1 SQVTM and CDR2 ANQGSEA. V dropped 0 bases and J dropped 11 bases, with 19 bases sitting between them. In DNA, the CDR3 is TGCAGCGTTGAAGAATGGAGGCAGGCCCAGAGGGCTTTCTTT. This translates into CSVEEWRQAQRAFF.

The table lists this clonotype with many counts. The chain is built from TRBV15 and TRBJ2-7; D is unresolved. The CDR3 covers 13 residues. Per germline, CDR1 LNHNV and CDR2 YYDKDF (reference sequence). V dropped 3 bases and J dropped 0 bases, with 6 bases sitting between them. CDR3 sequence: CATSSQSSYEQYF. The CDR3, as DNA: TGTGCCACCAGCAGCCAAAGCTCCTACGAGCAGTACTTC.

On this clonotype: A read error may be the cause here, since a much bigger clone is one base away. This sequence joins TRBV11-2 and TRBJ2-5; D gene uncertain. V lost 0 bases and J lost 9, with 14 bases in between. This CDR3 comprises 14 residues. Germline V gene lookup returns CDR1 SGHAT and CDR2 FQNNGV. Here the CDR3 reads CASSLDTQIEAQYF. CDR3 DNA: TGTGCCAGCAGCTTAGATACGCAGATTGAGGCCCAGTACTTC.

In its sample, this clonotype was seen many times. The V and J genes are TRBV7-2 and TRBJ2-5; 10 bases agree with TRBD2. The J segment lost 5 bases and the V segment lost 5 bases, leaving 2 bases of the junction unmatched. CDR3 length: 13 residues. CDR1 is SGHTA and CDR2 is FQGNSA in the germline V gene. The CDR3 loop is CASSGSGGETQYF. CDR3 coding DNA: TGTGCCAGCAGCGGTAGCGGGGGGGAGACCCAGTACTTC.

This clonotype was observed many times. CDR3 DNA sequence: TGCAGTGCCAGAAACAGGGTGAACACTGAAGCTTTCTTT. Translated, it gives CSARNRVNTEAFF. The chain combines TRBV20-1 with TRBJ1-1, with TRBD1 as a possible D gene (6 bases). Deletions cut 6 bases from V and 0 bases from J, with 11 bases between. This CDR3 is built from 13 residues. From germline, CDR1 is DFQATT and CDR2 SNEGSKA (reference sequence).

This clonotype was observed many times. The chain carries TRBV20-1 and TRBJ2-3, with 13 nucleotides matching TRBD2. The V and J ends lost 6 bases and 3 bases, in that order; junction bases with no gene match: 6. The germline V gene has CDR1 DFQATT and CDR2 SNEGSKA (reference sequence). This CDR3 is 15 amino acids long. CDR3 region: CSAATSGRSTDTQYF. CDR3 bases: TGCAGTGCGGCGACTAGCGGGAGGTCGACAGATACGCAGTATTTT.

The rearrangement uses TRBV20-1 and TRBJ2-1, with TRBD2 as a possible D gene (6 bases). The CDR3 contains 17 residues. Between the trimmed V and J ends, which lost 3 bases and 1 base, there was a span of 19 bases. The germline CDR1 and CDR2 sequences are DFQATT and SNEGSKA (reference sequence). This CDR3 reads CSASKIDGSSSYNEQFF. The CDR3, as DNA: TGCAGTGCTAGTAAAATCGACGGGAGCTCATCCTACAATGAGCAGTTCTTC.

This clonotype was picked up many times. The chain carries TRBV5-1 and TRBJ1-4; the D is unclear. The length of the CDR3 is 14 residues. V was shortened by 4 bases and J by 0 bases, with 7 bases between the two germline ends. Germline CDR1 is SGHRS and CDR2 is YFSETQ. CDR3 loop: CASSGGATNEKLFF. The CDR3, as DNA: TGCGCCAGCAGCGGTGGAGCAACTAATGAAAAACTGTTTTTT.

This clonotype was seen many times. The chain recombines TRBV24-1 with TRBJ1-5, with TRBD1 matching over 8 bases. CDR3 length equals 17 residues. Germline V gene lookup returns CDR1 KGHDR and CDR2 SFDVKD. The V and J ends lost 2 bases and 4 bases, in that order; junction bases with no gene match: 9. The CDR3 here is CATSDSGGPGLNQPQHF. Here the CDR3 DNA reads TGTGCCACCAGTGATTCAGGGGGCCCGGGGTTGAATCAGCCCCAGCATTTT.

The gene calls are TRBV19 and TRBJ2-1, with unresolved D. V was shortened by 2 bases and J by 0 bases, with 8 bases between the two germline ends. CDR1 LNHDA and CDR2 SQIVND come from the germline V gene (reference sequence). This CDR3 spans 15 amino acids. The CDR3 region has the DNA TGTGCCAGTAGTATAAGTCCAAGCTCCTACAATGAGCAGTTCTTC. Translation gives CASSISPSSYNEQFF.

This clonotype has at least ten counts. The J gene is TRBJ2-1, the V gene TRBV20-1; the match to TRBD2 covers 7 bases. This CDR3 is 17 amino acids long. V lost 1 base, J lost 6 bases, and 15 bases stayed unmatched. CDR1 DFQATT and CDR2 SNEGSKA come from the germline V gene (reference sequence). CDR3 loop: CSARGLRITSEGNEQFF. The DNA of the CDR3 is TGCAGTGCTAGAGGCCTAAGAATCACTAGCGAGGGCAATGAGCAGTTCTTC.

This clonotype was counted ten times or more. This chain joins TRBV2 and TRBJ1-2; 11 bases match TRBD1. This CDR3 has 15 amino acids. V gave up 6 bases and J gave up 4 bases; unmatched junction bases: 7. Germline V gene lookup returns CDR1 SNHLY and CDR2 FYNNEI. The CDR3 region is CASRPRTGGGYGYTF. In nucleotides, the CDR3 is TGTGCCAGCAGACCAAGGACAGGGGGCGGCTATGGCTACACCTTC.

This clonotype was seen at least ten times. The CDR3 nucleotides read TGTGCCTGGAGTGTACCGGGGGCGAGCAATCAGCCCCAGCATTTT. Translation gives CAWSVPGASNQPQHF. This chain joins TRBV30 and TRBJ1-5; possibly TRBD1 for D (6 bases). Per the germline V gene, CDR1 is GTSNPN and CDR2 is SVGIG (reference sequence). V was pared by 0 bases and J by 1 base, with 10 bases between. The CDR3 has 15 amino acids. The entire variable domain, with the rest obtained from reference TRBV30 and TRBJ1-5, is as follows: SQTIHQWPATLVQPVGSPLSLECTVEGTSNPNLYWYRQAAGRGLQLLFYSVGIGQISSEVPQNLSASRPQDRQFILSSKKLLLSDSGFYLCAWSVPGASNQPQHFGDGTRLSIL.

This clonotype was detected ten times or more. In DNA, the CDR3 is TGTGCCTCGAGAGGGAGCAATCAGCCCCAGCATTTT. Its protein product is CASRGSNQPQHF. The J gene is TRBJ1-5, the V gene TRBV12-3 or TRBV12-4, with D hard to call. CDR3 size: 12 residues. V gave up 11 bases and J gave up 1 base, with 9 bases separating them.

The chain uses TRBV12-3 or TRBV12-4 and TRBJ2-1; TRBD1 aligns across 9 bases. Trimming cost V 1 base and J 4 bases; bases outside gene matches: 5. The CDR3 is 16 amino acids. The CDR3 DNA follows: TGTGCCAGCAGTTTAGAAAGGGACAGGGATTACAATGAGCAGTTCTTC. Residues: CASSLERDRDYNEQFF.

This clonotype was seen ten or more times. The J gene is TRBJ1-2, the V gene TRBV3-1; the D is unclear. The CDR3 runs to 15 residues. Per the germline V gene, CDR1 is LGHDT and CDR2 is YNNKEL (reference sequence). The germline V and J ends were trimmed by 4 bases and 0 bases, with 12 bases remaining between them. CDR3: CASSLAGYSNYGYTF. CDR3 in DNA: TGTGCCAGCAGCCTCGCGGGGTACTCTAACTATGGCTACACCTTC.

This clonotype was observed at least ten times. This chain links TRBV12-3 or TRBV12-4 with TRBJ1-1; 8 bases are a match to TRBD1. The length of the CDR3 is 13 residues. V was pared by 7 bases and J by 8 bases, with 9 bases of the junction left unmatched. The CDR3 nucleotides are TGTGCCAGCACCGAGGACAGGGCCCCCGAAGCTTTCTTT. This sequence encodes CASTEDRAPEAFF.

There are many counts of this clonotype. The chain couples TRBV7-2 to TRBJ2-1; 11 positions agree with TRBD2. Germline V lookup: CDR1 SGHTA, CDR2 FQGNSA. The CDR3 runs to 16 residues. With V trimmed by 5 bases and J by 9 bases, 12 bases remained unmatched. CDR3 DNA sequence: TGTGCCAGCAGCGTTCATAGCGGGAGGGCAGGAGGTGAGCAGTTCTTC. Translation gives CASSVHSGRAGGEQFF.